This TCR beta chain was obtained from a study of identical twins. Broader study findings: Excess twin sharing in beta out-of-frame sequences was weaker.

TCRdb re-derived calls from the 5' RACE reads in MiXCR, one entry per CDR3 protein. The sample contains 1,800,000 or so distinct CDR3 sequences, 25% to 35% of which appear only once. Per germline, CDR1 SNHLY and CDR2 FYNNEI. The length of the CDR3 is 15 residues. Losses at the gene ends were 6 bases for V and 2 bases for J; bases not matched to a gene: 8. Note on this clonotype: What it binds is unknown.

The source of this sequence is a newborn girl in good health. The sample consisted of cord blood. This chain links TRBV2 with TRBJ2-3, with 7 positions matching TRBD2. The CDR3 sequence is CASRRRGVNTDTQYF. The DNA of the CDR3 is TGTGCCAGCAGGAGACGGGGGGTGAACACAGATACGCAGTATTTT.